This TCR beta chain was identified during a study of blood T cell repertoires in COVID-19. Study-level information: Spain, Italy and the United States supplied samples that represented acute and convalescent COVID-19.

As processed by the authors: Amplified reference gene primers provided the basis for estimating nucleated cell counts. Repertoires were generated with immunoSEQ multiplex PCR, while TCRdb's copy carries only in-frame clones and drops some. V and J calls and clone size are as listed in that table; D and trimming were resolved from the DNA. The table lists around 100,000 clones, about 88% of them singletons. The sequencing sample was made of peripheral blood. This receptor was identified in a human donor in a cohort sampled during active COVID-19.

Here the CDR3 reads CASSTRGQGAIYGYTF. Here the CDR3 DNA reads TGTGCCAGCAGCACCCGGGGACAGGGGGCGATCTATGGCTACACCTTC. V gene TRBV7-2 combines with J gene TRBJ1-2; 12 positions agree with TRBD1. The CDR3 extends over 16 amino acids. Germline lookup yields CDR1 SGHTA and CDR2 FQGNSA. J was trimmed by 4 bases and V by 5 bases; bases with no gene match: 8.